This TCR beta chain was recorded in a study of blood T cell repertoires in COVID-19. Study background: T cells, B-cell-depleted T cells, or PBMCs supplied cDNA or gDNA.

Data came from immunoSEQ multiplex PCR; TCRdb stores just in-frame clones and leaves some out. The data hold 250,000 to 350,000 clones, with around 81% observed a single time. Enrolled during active infection, Seattle patients were then followed longitudinally. The sequenced sample consisted of peripheral blood. This receptor was taken from a person aged 70 to 85 with COVID-19, enrolled during active disease.

This CDR3 is CASSTRDSPSNTEAFF. The CDR3 DNA reads TGCGCCAGCAGCACCCGGGACAGTCCCTCGAACACTGAAGCTTTCTTT. V and J are TRBV4-1 and TRBJ1-1, with 7 nucleotides matching TRBD1. The CDR3 spans 16 residues. Germline V lookup: CDR1 MGHRA, CDR2 YSYEKL. The trim removed 5 bases at V and 1 base at J, leaving 10 bases unmatched.